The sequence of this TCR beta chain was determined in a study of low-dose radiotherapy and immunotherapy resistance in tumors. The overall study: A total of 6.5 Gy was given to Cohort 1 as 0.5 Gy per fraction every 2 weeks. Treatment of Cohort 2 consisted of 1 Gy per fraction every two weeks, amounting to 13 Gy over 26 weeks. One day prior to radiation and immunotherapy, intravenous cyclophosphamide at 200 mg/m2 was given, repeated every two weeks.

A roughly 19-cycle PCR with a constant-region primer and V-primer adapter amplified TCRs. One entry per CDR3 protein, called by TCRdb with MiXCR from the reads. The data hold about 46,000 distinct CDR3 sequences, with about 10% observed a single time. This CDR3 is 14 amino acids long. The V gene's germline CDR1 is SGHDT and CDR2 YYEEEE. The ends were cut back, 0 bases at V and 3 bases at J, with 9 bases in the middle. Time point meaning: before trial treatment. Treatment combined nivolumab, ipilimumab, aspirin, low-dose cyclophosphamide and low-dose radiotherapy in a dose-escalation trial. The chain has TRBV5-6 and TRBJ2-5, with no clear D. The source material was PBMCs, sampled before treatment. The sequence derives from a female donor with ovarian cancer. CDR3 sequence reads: CASSLVEAKETQYF. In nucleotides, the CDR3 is TGTGCCAGCAGCTTGGTGGAAGCGAAAGAGACCCAGTACTTC.